Listed here are 6 T cell receptor beta chains from one sample, sequenced in a study of vaccination effects on CD4 cells after COVID-19. Following 10 days of culture, CD4+ T cells were isolated. The antigens of these receptors remain unknown. Method: immunoSEQ multiplex PCR; TCRdb's copy keeps in-frame clones and lacks some. The sample records roughly 48,000 clones, 50% to 80% being singletons. Sequencing used CD4+ T cells from PBMCs cultured without peptide, obtained before COVID-19 vaccination. The receptors derive from a human donor who received a COVID-19 vaccine.

There are a few counts of this clone. The V gene is TRBV6-6, the J gene TRBJ1-1; D is uncertain. The V end lost 6 bases, the J end lost 0 bases, and 8 bases lay between the germline ends. From germline, CDR1 is MNHNY and CDR2 SVGAGI (reference sequence). This CDR3 comprises 13 residues. The CDR3 coding sequence is TGTGCCAGCAGGCAACGGATGAACACTGAAGCTTTCTTT. This translates into CASRQRMNTEAFF.

The sample holds a few counts of this clone. J is TRBJ2-1 and V is TRBV27; TRBD2 matches 9 bases. The germline V gene encodes CDR1 MNHEY and CDR2 SMNVEV (reference sequence). After removal of 6 bases from V and 9 bases from J, the junction contained 12 bases not matched to a gene. The CDR3 loop spans 15 amino acids. The CDR3 DNA reads as TGTGCCAGCAGCAGAGGGGCGGGAGGGCCGTCTGAGCAGTTCTTC. Residues: CASSRGAGGPSEQFF.

This clone was seen a single time. The genes are TRBV12-5 and TRBJ2-7; 10 nucleotides line up with TRBD2. Germline CDR1 reads LGHNT; CDR2 reads FRNRAP. There are 13 residues in the CDR3. Losses at the gene ends were 8 bases for V and 6 bases for J; bases not matched to a gene: 7. CDR3 region: CASSSGGAIEQYF. The CDR3 region has the DNA TGTGCTAGTTCGAGCGGGGGGGCTATCGAGCAGTACTTC. Drawing the rest from reference TRBV12-5 and TRBJ2-7, the complete variable domain is DARVTQTPRHKVTEMGQEVTMRCQPILGHNTVFWYRQTMMQGLELLAYFRNRAPLDDSGMPKDRFSAEMPDATLATLKIQPSEPRDSAVYFCASSSGGAIEQYFGPGTRLTVT.

The chain combines TRBV9 with TRBJ2-2, with TRBD2 matching over 9 bases. This CDR3 is built from 16 residues. V was pared by 0 bases and J by 1 base, with 1 base of the junction left unmatched. Per germline, CDR1 SGDLS and CDR2 YYNGEE. CDR3 region: CASSVASGVNTGELFF. The CDR3 coding sequence is TGTGCCAGCAGCGTAGCTAGCGGGGTGAACACCGGGGAGCTGTTTTTT. The variable domain in full, with the rest retrieved from reference TRBV9 and TRBJ2-2, is DSGVTQTPKHLITATGQRVTLRCSPRSGDLSVYWYQQSLDQGLQFLIQYYNGEERAKGNILERFSAQQFPDLHSELNLSSLELGDSALYFCASSVASGVNTGELFFGEGSRLTVL.

This clone appeared once. The chain combines TRBV2 with TRBJ2-6; TRBD1 matches 11 bases. CDR3 length: 16 amino acids. V gave up 7 bases and J gave up 1 base; unmatched junction bases: 3. CDR1 and CDR2 from the germline V gene are SNHLY and FYNNEI. CDR3 DNA: TGTGCCAGCACGAGGGACAGGGGGTCTGGGGCCAACGTCCTGACTTTC. As protein: CASTRDRGSGANVLTF. The full variable domain, with the rest looked up from reference TRBV2 and TRBJ2-6, is EPEVTQTPSHQVTQMGQEVILRCVPISNHLYFYWYRQILGQKVEFLVSFYNNEISEKSEIFDDQFSVERPDGSNFTLKIRSTKLEDSAMYFCASTRDRGSGANVLTFGAGSRLTVL.

The CDR3 region is CASKVRGNSPLHF. The CDR3 DNA sequence: TGTGCCAGCAAAGTTAGGGGAAATTCACCCCTCCACTTT. The V and J genes are TRBV6-5 and TRBJ1-6, with D possibly TRBD1 on 5 matching bases. V shed 7 bases and J shed 7 bases, with 11 bases lying between them. This CDR3 region has 13 residues. Germline CDR1 reads MNHEY; CDR2 reads SVGAGI.